This T cell receptor beta chain was profiled in a study of blood T cell repertoires in COVID-19. The CDR3 covers 14 residues. The germline V gene has CDR1 SGHNT and CDR2 YYREEE (reference sequence). The ends were cut back, 1 base at V and 5 bases at J, with 12 bases in the middle. Generated by immunoSEQ multiplex PCR, the TCRdb table keeps only in-frame clones and is missing some. This table holds 130,000 to 150,000 clones, 75% to 90% found once. Specimen: peripheral blood. This receptor was taken from a man aged 65 to 85 who had recovered from COVID-19. J is TRBJ1-2 and V is TRBV5-4; no firm D call. CDR3 nucleotides: TGTGCCAGCAGCTTGAGCCAGGCCCTTTATGGCTACACCTTC. Protein product: CASSLSQALYGYTF.